This T cell receptor beta chain came from a study of T cells of healthy individuals. The table lists this clonotype with many counts. The CDR3 has 15 amino acids. Trimming shortened V by 6 bases and J by 0 bases, and 13 bases separated the two germline ends. One entry per CDR3 protein results from TCRdb running MiXCR on the 5' RACE reads. The sample records 50,000 to 55,000 distinct CDR3 sequences, about 15% being singletons. The clonotype was recovered from a human donor in good health. The V call is TRBV12-3 or TRBV12-4, the J call TRBJ2-3, with D possibly TRBD1 on 6 matching bases. The CDR3 nucleotides read TGTGCCAGCAGCCAGGACAGCCTAAGCACAGATACGCAGTATTTT. Translation: CASSQDSLSTDTQYF.